These 19 T cell receptor beta chains share one sample of origin, sequenced in a study of post-analysis software for immune sequencing data. Findings and limits, study-wide: TRBV5-6, TRBV5-1 and TRBV20-1 were among roughly five TRBV segments more frequent in patients than controls.

Researchers reported that TCR beta cDNA libraries carried unique molecular identifiers. TCRdb redid the calling of the PCR reads with MiXCR, one entry per CDR3 protein. This repertoire shows 350,000 to 500,000 distinct CDR3 sequences, roughly 40% found once; its top ten account for 7.6%. Which antigens these TCRs recognize remains unknown. Sample: blood. These receptors were collected from a girl aged 2-10 years with multiple sclerosis.

The V and J genes are TRBV7-2 and TRBJ2-6, with D tentatively TRBD1 or TRBD2 (5 bases each). The V and J ends lost 1 base and 0 bases respectively, with 10 bases between them. Germline lookup yields CDR1 SGHTA and CDR2 FQGNSA. The CDR3 has 17 residues. CDR3 amino acids: CASSLDRDVSGANVLTF. The CDR3 coding sequence is TGTGCCAGCAGCTTAGATCGGGACGTCTCTGGGGCCAACGTCCTGACTTTC. Full variable domain (remainder filled in from reference TRBV7-2 and TRBJ2-6): GAGVSQSPSNKVTEKGKDVELRCDPISGHTALYWYRQSLGQGLEFLIYFQGNSAPDKSGLPSDRFSAERTGGSVSTLTIQRTQQEDSAVYLCASSLDRDVSGANVLTFGAGSRLTVL.

This clonotype was counted a few times. This rearrangement joins TRBV29-1 to TRBJ1-1; D is undetermined. Germline values: CDR1 SQVTM, CDR2 ANQGSEA. The ends were cut back, 6 bases at V and 1 base at J, with 9 bases in the middle. The CDR3 covers 12 residues. This CDR3 is CSVRLTNTEAFF. CDR3 DNA: TGCAGCGTCCGACTGACGAACACTGAAGCTTTCTTT.

J is TRBJ1-1 and V is TRBV12-5; unclear D gene. With 6 bases removed from V and 4 bases from J, the gap between germline ends came to 18 bases. The CDR3 has 15 amino acids. Looked up from germline, CDR1 is LGHNT and CDR2 is FRNRAP. The CDR3 spells CASGSRPPWSTEAFF. DNA of the CDR3: TGTGCTAGTGGATCCCGGCCCCCCTGGTCCACTGAAGCTTTCTTT.

V gene TRBV19 combines with J gene TRBJ1-1, with D possibly being TRBD1 (5 bases). The ends were cut back, 8 bases at V and 1 base at J, with 17 bases in the middle. The CDR3 loop spans 15 amino acids. The V gene's germline CDR1 is LNHDA and CDR2 SQIVND (reference sequence). CDR3 nucleotides: TGTGCCAGTCGAGTCATGGAGGGGCAGAACACTGAAGCTTTCTTT. Encoded protein: CASRVMEGQNTEAFF.

The chain uses TRBV12-3 or TRBV12-4 and TRBJ1-1; D may be TRBD1 (6 bases). This CDR3 is 15 amino acids long. V lost 7 bases and J 4 bases, leaving 19 bases between the germline ends. The chain's CDR3 is CASKALKQGPTEAFF. The CDR3 DNA sequence: TGTGCCAGCAAAGCCCTCAAACAGGGCCCCACTGAAGCTTTCTTT.

The V call is TRBV27, the J call TRBJ1-2; 7 positions match TRBD1. CDR1 and CDR2 (germline): MNHEY, SMNVEV (reference sequence). CDR3 length: 14 residues. The junction had 11 bases not matched to a gene; V was cut back by 5 bases and J by 8 bases. CDR3 nucleotides: TGTGCCAGCAGTCCGTCAACAGGGGACCCAGGCTACACCTTC. Amino acid sequence: CASSPSTGDPGYTF.

This clonotype has only a few counts. The rearrangement links TRBV20-1 to TRBJ2-5; 9 nucleotides line up with TRBD2. CDR3 length: 16 residues. The germline CDR1 and CDR2 sequences are DFQATT and SNEGSKA (reference sequence). Trimming cost V 3 bases and J 1 base; bases outside gene matches: 9. In nucleotides, the CDR3 is TGCAGTGCTAGCTCTTATGGACTAGCGATCCAAGAGACCCAGTACTTC. It is translated as CSASSYGLAIQETQYF.

On this clonotype: A much bigger clone sits one base away, suggesting this may be a read error. Because it lacks the conserved phenylalanine or tryptophan at the end, this CDR3 is likely a read error. This chain uses TRBV29-1 with TRBJ2-7; D might be TRBD1 or TRBD2, each matching 5 bases. V lost 3 bases and J lost 2, with 11 bases in between. Germline CDR1 reads SQVTM; CDR2 reads ANQGSEA. The CDR3 sequence is 13 residues long. The CDR3 coding sequence is TGCAGCGTTGATGGGGGATCTCCCTACGAGCAGTACTCC. Amino acid sequence: CSVDGGSPYEQYS.

The chain employs TRBV12-3 or TRBV12-4 and TRBJ2-5; no clear D. V was trimmed by 1 base and J by 11 bases, leaving 14 bases between them. The CDR3 is 13 residues long. The CDR3 nucleotides read TGTGCCAGCAGTTTAGGCGCCCGCAATGAGCAGTACTTC. Protein product: CASSLGARNEQYF.

This clonotype was seen more than once but under ten times. The rearrangement joins TRBV4-1 to TRBJ1-2; D ambiguous. V shed 2 bases and J shed 1 base, with 14 bases lying between them. The CDR3 sequence is 16 residues long. CDR1 is MGHRA, CDR2 YSYEKL, per germline. The DNA of the CDR3 is TGCGCCAGCAGCCAACGGGAATCGGGTCTTAACTATGGCTACACCTTC. Encoded protein: CASSQRESGLNYGYTF.

The table lists this clonotype with a count of one. The chain joins TRBV2 to TRBJ2-7; no clear D gene. The tail of the sequence fits TRBJ2-5 better, so the J call may be wrong. CDR1 and CDR2 from the germline V gene are SNHLY and FYNNEI. The CDR3 is 12 residues long. CDR3 amino acids: CASSELEETQYF. In DNA, the CDR3 is TGTGCCAGCAGTGAATTGGAAGAGACCCAGTACTTC.

The V call is TRBV5-1, the J call TRBJ1-4, with a weak D call TRBD1 (6 bases). Germline-derived CDR1 and CDR2 are SGHRS and YFSETQ. The V end was cut by 4 bases, the J end by 5 bases, with 15 bases between. The CDR3 has 15 residues. CDR3 nucleotide sequence: TGCGCCAGCAGCGGAACGACAGGAGTAAATGAAAAACTGTTTTTT. Its protein product is CASSGTTGVNEKLFF.

The chain combines TRBV4-1 with TRBJ2-7; 7 nucleotides match TRBD1. The CDR3 loop spans 14 amino acids. Germline V gene lookup returns CDR1 MGHRA and CDR2 YSYEKL. With V trimmed by 1 base and J by 3 bases, 3 bases remained unmatched. The CDR3 here is CASSQVTGVYEQYF. Written as DNA, the CDR3 is TGCGCCAGCAGCCAAGTAACAGGGGTCTACGAGCAGTACTTC.

This clonotype was seen only once. The J gene is TRBJ1-5, the V gene TRBV2; D is unclear. Germline CDR1 and CDR2: SNHLY and FYNNEI. The CDR3 is made up of 14 amino acids. Trimming stripped 8 bases from V and 0 bases from J, with 11 bases between. CDR3 in amino acids: CASAAFTSNQPQHF. The CDR3 bases are TGTGCCAGCGCGGCATTCACTAGCAATCAGCCCCAGCATTTT.

CDR3 in amino acids: CATSRELNTEAFF. The CDR3, as DNA: TGTGCCACCAGCAGAGAATTGAACACTGAAGCTTTCTTT. The rearrangement links TRBV15 to TRBJ1-1; D is uncertain. CDR1 is LNHNV and CDR2 is YYDKDF in the germline V gene (reference sequence). Trimming cost V 0 bases and J 0 bases, with 2 bases left between them. The CDR3 runs to 13 residues.

This clonotype showed up just a few times. The chain joins TRBV20-1 to TRBJ1-2, with D uncertain. This CDR3 is 11 amino acids long. CDR1 and CDR2 from the germline V gene are DFQATT and SNEGSKA (reference sequence). Deletions cut 5 bases from V and 2 bases from J, with 6 bases between. DNA of the CDR3: TGCAGTGCTTCACAGAACTATGGCTACACCTTC. This translates into CSASQNYGYTF.

The chain couples TRBV7-9 to TRBJ2-1; the D gene is possibly TRBD2 (5 bases). With 4 bases removed from V and 6 bases from J, the gap between germline ends came to 16 bases. The V gene's germline CDR1 is SEHNR and CDR2 FQNEAQ (reference sequence). This CDR3 is built from 15 residues. The CDR3: CASSSCLSDFNEQFF. The CDR3 nucleotides are TGTGCCAGCAGCTCCTGTTTATCGGACTTCAATGAGCAGTTCTTC.

Written as DNA, the CDR3 is TGTGCCAGCAGCCCCCTCGGGGGGCCCTACGAGCAGTACTTC. This gives the protein CASSPLGGPYEQYF. The chain joins TRBV7-2 to TRBJ2-7; perhaps TRBD2 as D (7 bases). CDR3 length equals 14 residues. Germline lookup yields CDR1 SGHTA and CDR2 FQGNSA. The V end lost 5 bases, the J end lost 2 bases, and 13 bases lay between the germline ends.

The sample holds a few counts of this clonotype. The chain links TRBV20-1 to TRBJ1-2; D is unclear. Germline CDR1 and CDR2: DFQATT and SNEGSKA (reference sequence). Trimming took 3 bases from V and 4 from J, leaving 9 bases between them. This CDR3 spans 12 amino acids. The CDR3 is CSASGNSYGYTF. The CDR3 bases are TGCAGTGCTAGCGGCAACTCCTATGGCTACACCTTC.